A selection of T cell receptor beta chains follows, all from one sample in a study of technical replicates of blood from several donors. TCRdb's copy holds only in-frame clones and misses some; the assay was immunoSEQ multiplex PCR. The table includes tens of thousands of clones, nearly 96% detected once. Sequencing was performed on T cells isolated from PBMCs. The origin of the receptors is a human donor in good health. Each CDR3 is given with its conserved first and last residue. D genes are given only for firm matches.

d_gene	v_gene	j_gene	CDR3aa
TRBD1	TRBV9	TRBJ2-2	CASSIRDRGNTGELFF
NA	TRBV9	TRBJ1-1	CASRGVYTEAFF
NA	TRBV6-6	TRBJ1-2	CASSPTLFRGYTF
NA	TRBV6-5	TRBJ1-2	CASSYGGGVGLTF
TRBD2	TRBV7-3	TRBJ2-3	CASSFSSGSRDTQYF
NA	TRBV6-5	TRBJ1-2	CASSNLVTSDYGYTF
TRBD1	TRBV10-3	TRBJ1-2	CAIIPGQGQGYGYTF
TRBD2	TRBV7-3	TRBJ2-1	CASSLTSGRANEQFF
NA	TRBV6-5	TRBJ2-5	CATISGVYQETQYF
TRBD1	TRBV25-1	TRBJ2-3	CASSLRRGQGGTDTQYF
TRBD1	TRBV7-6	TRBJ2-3	CASSLGQAKDTQYF
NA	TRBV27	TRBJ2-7	CASSFVPVSLYEQYF
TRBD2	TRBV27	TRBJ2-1	CASSSLTSGSPEQFF
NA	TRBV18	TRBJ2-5	CASSPVEGSGETQYF
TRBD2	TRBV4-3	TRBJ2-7	CASSRGLAGGGTYEQYF
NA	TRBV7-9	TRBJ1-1	CASSLKGEGTEAFF
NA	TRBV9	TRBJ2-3	CASSVGAGDTQYF
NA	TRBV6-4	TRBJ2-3	CASSGIAGGTDTQYF
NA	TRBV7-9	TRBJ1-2	CASSRDYGYTF
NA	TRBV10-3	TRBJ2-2	CAIQENTGELFF
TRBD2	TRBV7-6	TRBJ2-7	CASSQPPGLAAHQNPYEQYF
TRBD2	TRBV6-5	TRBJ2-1	CATLFGTREFF
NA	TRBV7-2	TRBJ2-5	CASRESGVETQYF
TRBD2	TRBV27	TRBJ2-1	CASSVSGRRSYNEQFF
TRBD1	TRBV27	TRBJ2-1	CASSLSTGHEQFF
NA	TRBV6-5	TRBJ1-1	CASSLGREAFF
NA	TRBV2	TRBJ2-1	CASSDLHGTQQFF
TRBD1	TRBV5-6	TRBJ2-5	CASSLVKGQPNQETQYF
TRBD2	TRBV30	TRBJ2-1	CAWSEGAGVLNEQFF
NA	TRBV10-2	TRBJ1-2	CASRWAGVNYGYTF
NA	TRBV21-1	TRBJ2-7	CASSNKRTSGSYEQYF
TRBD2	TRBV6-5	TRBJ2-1	CASSYFGISGSNEQFF
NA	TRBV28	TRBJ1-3	CASSLSTGAGNTIYF
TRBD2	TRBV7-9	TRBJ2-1	CASLWGRSGGEQFF
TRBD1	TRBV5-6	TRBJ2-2	CASSLSGTENTGELFF
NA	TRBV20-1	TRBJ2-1	CSAREHNEQFF
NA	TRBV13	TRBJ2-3	CASSLSEDTQYF
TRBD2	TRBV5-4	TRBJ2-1	CASSSGLVNEQFF
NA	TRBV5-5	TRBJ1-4	CASSFSEWREEKLFF
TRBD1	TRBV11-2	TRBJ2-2	CASSLGQGANTGELFF
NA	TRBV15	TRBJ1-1	CATSRDLAPLNTEAFF
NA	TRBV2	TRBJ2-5	CASSAQEETQYF